Each of the 21 T cell receptor beta chains below was sequenced from the same sample in a study of neurological immune-mediated disorders. MiXCR, applied by TCRdb to the 5' RACE reads, yields one record per CDR3 protein. The sample includes approximately 30,000 distinct CDR3 sequences, 6.6% seen only once; the top ten take more than 8.5%. Input material: PBMCs. The receptors were gathered from a woman between 50 and 59 years old in good health.

The chain joins TRBV7-6 to TRBJ2-2; 12 bases map to TRBD1. Germline values: CDR1 SGHVS, CDR2 FNYEAQ. With 3 bases clipped from V and 3 bases from J, the junction kept 5 bases outside the gene matches. The CDR3 sequence is 17 residues long. CDR3 DNA sequence: TGTGCCAGCAGCTTGGCGGGACAGGGGGCGGACACCGGGGAGCTGTTTTTT. Amino acid sequence: CASSLAGQGADTGELFF. The full variable domain, its missing parts supplied by reference TRBV7-6 and TRBJ2-2, is GAGVSQSPRYKVTKRGQDVALRCDPISGHVSLYWYRQALGQGPEFLTYFNYEAQQDKSGLPNDRFSAERPEGSISTLTIQRTEQRDSAMYRCASSLAGQGADTGELFFGEGSRLTVL.

This clonotype has at least ten counts. V gene TRBV27 combines with J gene TRBJ1-5; D gene unclear. Germline CDR1 MNHEY, CDR2 SMNVEV (reference sequence). This CDR3 spans 14 amino acids. Trimming stripped 3 bases from V and 6 bases from J, with 12 bases between. The CDR3 loop reads CASSLGGWGQPQHF. In nucleotides, the CDR3 is TGTGCCAGCAGTTTGGGAGGTTGGGGTCAGCCCCAGCATTTT.

This clonotype has a count of ten or more. The V and J genes are TRBV6-5 and TRBJ1-2, with 8 bases fitting TRBD1. V was clipped by 6 bases and J by 4 bases; unmatched bases: 10. The CDR3 runs to 15 residues. The germline V gene has CDR1 MNHEY and CDR2 SVGAGI. The CDR3 spells CASRSTDRVAYGYTF. CDR3 bases: TGTGCCAGCAGGTCTACGGACAGGGTAGCCTATGGCTACACCTTC.

This clonotype has at least ten counts. This rearrangement joins TRBV21-1 to TRBJ2-5; TRBD1 is taken as the D call from the table, unchecked against the DNA. TRBV21-1 is termed a pseudogene. The CDR3 is 15 residues long. Written as DNA, the CDR3 is TGTGCCAGCAGCAAAGCTAGGACAGGGGAGGAGACCCAGTACTTC. Amino acids: CASSKARTGEETQYF.

This clonotype was observed at least ten times. The chain couples TRBV5-1 to TRBJ1-1; D is perhaps TRBD1 (5 bases). The CDR3 is made up of 13 amino acids. The germline V gene has CDR1 SGHRS and CDR2 YFSETQ. The V gene lost 2 bases and the J gene lost 1 base, with 6 bases spanning the gap. The CDR3 DNA reads TGCGCCAGCAGCTTCGGGGGGAACACTGAAGCTTTCTTT. Its protein product is CASSFGGNTEAFF.

This clonotype has ten or more counts. J is TRBJ2-3 and V is TRBV7-8; 8 bases match TRBD2. This CDR3 is built from 16 residues. The trim removed 5 bases at V and 4 bases at J, leaving 11 bases unmatched. The germline gives CDR1 SGHVS, CDR2 FQNEAQ. The CDR3 sequence: CASSLRAGDTSDTQYF. The CDR3 bases are TGTGCCAGCAGCCTAAGAGCGGGAGATACGTCAGATACGCAGTATTTT. Full variable domain (rest looked up from reference TRBV7-8 and TRBJ2-3): GAGVSQSPRYKVAKRGQDVALRCDPISGHVSLFWYQQALGQGPEFLTYFQNEAQLDKSGLPSDRFFAERPEGSVSTLKIQRTQQEDSAVYLCASSLRAGDTSDTQYFGPGTRLTVL.

The J gene is TRBJ2-1, the V gene TRBV7-9; D is perhaps TRBD1 (7 bases). Per germline, CDR1 SEHNR and CDR2 FQNEAQ (reference sequence). Trimming removed 1 base at V and 3 bases at J, with 13 bases between. The CDR3 loop spans 16 amino acids. CDR3: CASSLGRDSFYNEQFF. The CDR3 coding sequence is TGTGCCAGCAGCTTAGGGAGGGACAGCTTCTACAATGAGCAGTTCTTC. Supplemented by reference TRBV7-9 and TRBJ2-1, the full variable domain reads DTGVSQNPRHKITKRGQNVTFRCDPISEHNRLYWYRQTLGQGPEFLTYFQNEAQLEKSRLLSDRFSAERPKGSFSTLEIQRTEQGDSAMYLCASSLGRDSFYNEQFFGPGTRLTVL.

The chain joins TRBV7-2 to TRBJ1-6; 9 bases line up with TRBD1. The CDR3 has 16 amino acids. The V segment lost 4 bases and the J segment 9 bases; nucleotides outside the gene matches: 10. Germline lookup yields CDR1 SGHTA and CDR2 FQGNSA. DNA of the CDR3: TGTGCCAGCAGCTACCACGGACAGGGGATTAGTTCACCCCTCCACTTT. It encodes CASSYHGQGISSPLHF.

This clonotype has ten or more counts. This chain connects TRBV7-6 to TRBJ2-3; no reliable D call. Per germline, CDR1 SGHVS and CDR2 FNYEAQ. This CDR3 has 16 residues. Deletions cut 5 bases from V and 6 bases from J, with 21 bases between. Here the CDR3 reads CASSPLTTVQGDTQYF. Here the CDR3 DNA reads TGTGCCAGCAGCCCCCTCACCACAGTGCAAGGCGATACGCAGTATTTT.

There are many counts of this clonotype. The CDR3: CATIGLAGANEQFF. CDR3 DNA: TGTGCCACCATAGGGCTAGCGGGAGCAAATGAGCAGTTCTTC. J is TRBJ2-1 and V is TRBV6-2 or TRBV6-3, with 10 bases lining up with TRBD2. V was pared by 10 bases and J by 7 bases, with 10 bases of the junction left unmatched. CDR3 length: 14 amino acids. CDR1 MNHEY and CDR2 SVGEGT come from the germline V gene.

This clonotype was counted at least ten times. The chain combines TRBV15 with TRBJ1-2, with 10 bases identical to TRBD1. Germline CDR1 and CDR2: LNHNV and YYDKDF (reference sequence). V dropped 0 bases and J dropped 6; count of bases not matched to a gene: 4. The CDR3 has 15 amino acids. The CDR3 loop is CATSRDLGQGDGYTF. The CDR3 bases are TGTGCCACCAGCAGAGATTTAGGACAGGGGGATGGCTACACCTTC.

The table lists this clonotype with many counts. This chain joins TRBV7-2 and TRBJ2-7; unclear D gene. There are 12 residues in the CDR3. Germline V gene lookup returns CDR1 SGHTA and CDR2 FQGNSA. Trimming removed 5 bases from V and 6 bases from J, with 11 bases in between. The CDR3 sequence: CASSLPPLEQYF. The CDR3 DNA reads TGTGCCAGCAGCCTCCCACCCCTCGAGCAGTACTTC.

In this sample, this clonotype turned up many times. The rearrangement uses TRBV7-2 and TRBJ1-1, with a weak D call TRBD1 (5 bases). The V end was cut by 2 bases, the J end by 12 bases, with 10 bases between. This CDR3 region has 11 residues. The germline V gene encodes CDR1 SGHTA and CDR2 FQGNSA. This CDR3 is CASSLKSGPFF. The CDR3 DNA sequence: TGTGCCAGCAGCTTAAAATCGGGGCCTTTCTTT.

Judged by abundance, this clonotype is medium-sized. The chain has TRBV10-1 and TRBJ1-5; D gene uncertain. This CDR3 contains 13 residues. Germline V gene data show CDR1 as WNHNN and CDR2 as SYGVQD (reference sequence). V lost 4 bases and J 4 bases, leaving 8 bases between the germline ends. This chain's CDR3 is CASSAAGNQPQHF. Here the CDR3 DNA reads TGCGCCAGCAGTGCGGCAGGTAATCAGCCCCAGCATTTT.

This clonotype is termed medium-sized. The chain couples TRBV20-1 to TRBJ1-1, with 9 bases aligning to TRBD1. V was pared by 5 bases and J by 0 bases, with 4 bases of the junction left unmatched. Germline CDR1 and CDR2: DFQATT and SNEGSKA (reference sequence). The CDR3 covers 14 residues. CDR3 in DNA: TGCAGTGCTGGACAGGGGTCTTTGAACACTGAAGCTTTCTTT. It encodes CSAGQGSLNTEAFF.

This clonotype occurred many times. The chain employs TRBV20-1 and TRBJ2-7, with 8 bases identical to TRBD1. Germline values: CDR1 DFQATT, CDR2 SNEGSKA (reference sequence). With 6 bases clipped from V and 1 base from J, the junction kept 2 bases outside the gene matches. The CDR3 is 12 amino acids. CDR3 residues: CSARTGSYEQYF. CDR3 nucleotides: TGCAGTGCCAGGACAGGGTCCTACGAGCAGTACTTC.

Ten or more counts support this clonotype. V gene TRBV7-2 combines with J gene TRBJ1-1; D is unresolved. CDR3 length: 16 residues. Germline CDR1 reads SGHTA; CDR2 reads FQGNSA. V lost 2 bases to trimming and J lost 5 bases, with 18 bases between them. The CDR3 sequence: CASSLTFGVGETEAFF. CDR3 coding DNA: TGTGCCAGCAGCTTAACCTTTGGGGTGGGTGAAACTGAAGCTTTCTTT.

This clonotype has a count of ten or more. The rearrangement uses TRBV20-1 and TRBJ2-3; 10 nucleotides agree with TRBD2. The CDR3 loop spans 15 amino acids. Germline CDR1 is DFQATT and CDR2 is SNEGSKA (reference sequence). V lost 4 bases, J lost 2 bases, and 6 bases stayed unmatched. The CDR3 coding sequence is TGCAGTGCTAAGTCTCTAGCGGGGGCCACAGATACGCAGTATTTT. Protein sequence: CSAKSLAGATDTQYF.

This clonotype came up many times. The CDR3 DNA reads as TGTGCCAGCAGAAGAGCCGGGGGTGAGCAGTACTTC. It translates to CASRRAGGEQYF. The chain joins TRBV6-5 to TRBJ2-7, with TRBD2 as a possible D gene (6 bases). The CDR3 runs to 12 residues. Trimming cost V 6 bases and J 7 bases, with 13 bases left between them. CDR1 MNHEY and CDR2 SVGAGI come from the germline V gene.

This clonotype was seen repeatedly, ten times or more. V is TRBV5-1 and J is TRBJ1-5, with a possible D match to TRBD1 (6 bases). Germline V gene sequence: CDR1 SGHRS, CDR2 YFSETQ. The CDR3 extends over 16 amino acids. V was clipped by 0 bases and J by 5 bases, with 15 bases between them. CDR3 in DNA: TGCGCCAGCAGCTTGGGGTCAGGGGCCGCTGATCAGCCCCAGCATTTT. Protein: CASSLGSGAADQPQHF. Drawing the rest from reference TRBV5-1 and TRBJ1-5, the complete variable domain is KAGVTQTPRYLIKTRGQQVTLSCSPISGHRSVSWYQQTPGQGLQFLFEYFSETQRNKGNFPGRFSGRQFSNSRSEMNVSTLELGDSALYLCASSLGSGAADQPQHFGDGTRLSIL.

This clonotype came up many times. This chain links TRBV27 with TRBJ2-7; weak D call: TRBD2 (6 bases). The germline V gene has CDR1 MNHEY and CDR2 SMNVEV (reference sequence). Trimming took off 3 bases at V and 7 bases at J, with 16 bases between the two ends. The CDR3 sequence is 14 residues long. This chain's CDR3 is CASSFRDSKGEQYF. As DNA, the CDR3 is TGTGCCAGCAGTTTCCGGGACTCGAAGGGGGAGCAGTACTTC.